The sequence of this T cell receptor (beta chain) was determined in a study of technical replicates of blood from several donors (dated by TCRdb to about 2017). CDR3 length: 15 amino acids, cysteine to phenylalanine. Only CDR3 DNA is held: 45 bases, read in frame from base 1. The germline V gene specifies SGDLS as CDR1 and YYNGEE as CDR2. Germline trimming: 5 bases from V, 4 bases from J; junction bases outside gene matches: 11. Notes on this clone: This receptor's antigen is unknown. Base qualities are not provided; no much larger clone lies one nucleotide away.

Preparation of the library involved the immunoSEQ multiplex PCR assay. As stored in TCRdb, this immuneACCESS dataset retains in-frame rearrangements with V and J assigned. A fraction of the clones does not appear; measured against another copy, unresolved V genes explain less than half of the discrepancy, and the remainder lacks a known reason. This sample comprises 59,000 or so clones, 90% to 95% of them detected only once. The ten most abundant clones make up over 4% of the sample. The chain joins TRBV9 to TRBJ1-1, and 7 junctional nucleotides match TRBD1. The sequence derives from a human donor in good health. Some clones in this sample may be carry-over from other donors' samples. Sample: PBMCs. In nucleotide form, the sequence is TGTGCCAGCAGTAAGGAGACAGGGATTAGCACTGAAGCTTTCTTT. Its translation reads: CASSKETGISTEAFF.